This T cell receptor (beta chain) originates from a study of T cells in women clearing cervical HPV infection. V dropped 3 bases and J dropped 0; count of bases not matched to a gene: 5. Per germline, CDR1 MNHNS and CDR2 SASEGT. The CDR3 length is 16 residues. Assay used: immunoSEQ multiplex PCR; TCRdb lists only in-frame clones, some missing. The sample yields roughly 20,000 clones, of which the top ten take up under 6.5%. As for this clone: The CDR3 extends 3 residues past the end of the read, so its final part is completed from the germline J gene.

The gene calls are TRBV6-1 and TRBJ1-3; 7 bases are a match to TRBD1. The TCR comes from a woman aged 18 to 75 with a cervical HPV16 infection that either progressed to CIN3+ or cleared (not recorded which). Source material: blood buffy coat. CDR3 in amino acids: CASSEPTGSSGNTIYF. The CDR3 DNA, read in part, is TGTGCCAGCAGTGAGCCGACAGGGAGCTCTGGAAACACC.